What follows is one T cell receptor (beta chain) and its context. The repertoire was sequenced with immunoSEQ multiplex PCR; TCRdb's copy has only in-frame clones and lacks some. The sample gives over 350,000 clones, 70% to 90% of which show up once; roughly 1.8% is in the top ten. The sample belongs to a study of blood T cell repertoires in COVID-19. CDR3 length: 15 amino acids. Germline V gene lookup returns CDR1 LNHNV and CDR2 YYDKDF (reference sequence). J gave up 4 bases and V 10 bases, and 15 bases lay outside the gene matches. This clonotype originated in a woman aged 18 to 35 with acute COVID-19. The J gene is TRBJ1-2, the V gene TRBV15, with 7 bases fitting TRBD1. The specimen sequenced was PBMCs or T cells enriched from blood (not recorded which). CDR3 amino acids: CASTRYAGGAYGYTF. In DNA form, the CDR3 reads TGTGCCAGCACCCGATACGCAGGGGGTGCCTATGGCTACACCTTC.